The entry below describes one T cell receptor (beta chain). Its target is unknown. The data are from a study of CD8 T cells in Susac syndrome. Findings and caveats of the study: Repertoires of Susac syndrome CD4+ T cells lacked clonal expansion.

Germline V gives CDR1 KGHSH, CDR2 LQKENI. The V gene lost 1 base and the J gene lost 6 bases, with 12 bases spanning the gap. The CDR3 is 14 residues long. The authors sequenced TCR beta from blood CD8+ and CD4+ T cells. Reverse transcription of about 0.5 to 1 ug RNA was performed with random hexamers. TCRdb independently ran MiXCR on the immunoSEQ multiplex PCR reads; one entry per CDR3 protein. The repertoire holds about 150,000 distinct CDR3 sequences, with almost 96% as singletons. Specimen: CD4+ T cells from PBMCs. This TCR was sampled from a human donor with Susac syndrome. V is TRBV18 and J is TRBJ1-2; no firm D call. The CDR3: CASSPLEGLDGYTF. CDR3 DNA: TGTGCCAGCTCACCACTCGAGGGCTTGGATGGCTACACCTTC. Combining the CDR3 with reference TRBV18 and TRBJ1-2 gives the whole variable domain NAGVMQNPRHLVRRRGQEARLRCSPMKGHSHVYWYRQLPEEGLKFMVYLQKENIIDESGMPKERFSAEFPKEGPSILRIQQVVRGDSAAYFCASSPLEGLDGYTFGSGTRLTVV.